This entry is about one T cell receptor (beta chain). What it binds is unknown. It was with 60 Vbeta and 13 Jbeta primers that the PCR ran. Produced via immunoSEQ multiplex PCR; TCRdb's table is partial and in-frame only. The top ten clones hold about 3% of a sample with under 60,000 clones, approximately 82% of them seen once. The sample is drawn from a study of cytomegalovirus exposure and HLA in healthy donors. Study results and limitations: Reportedly, fewer N-insertions than the roughly 700-donor mean appeared in an Asian-associated ancestry cluster in a later analysis. Analyzed later, association rates of TCRs varied across HLA loci, with DRB1 most and HLA-C fewest.

The CDR3 extends over 17 amino acids. V shed 7 bases and J shed 0 bases, with 20 bases lying between them. CDR1 is SGDLS, CDR2 YYNGEE, per germline. The source is a man aged 45-60 years in good health and CMV-seronegative. The chain links TRBV9 to TRBJ1-3; D perhaps matches TRBD1 (5 bases). The sequencing input was PBMCs. CDR3 sequence reads: CASASERQWSSGNTIYF. CDR3 bases: TGTGCCAGCGCCTCCGAAAGACAGTGGAGCTCTGGAAACACCATATATTTT.